The source of this T cell receptor beta chain is a study of radiation and T cells in renal cell carcinoma. In the study overall: Nephrectomy followed 15 Gy stereotactic body radiation by 4 weeks. Study-level findings and limits: From baseline, blood top tumor clonotypes peaked at 2 weeks post-radiation.

About this clone: The antigen remains undetermined.

Described time point: blood 2 weeks post-SBRT. Treatment described: 15 Gy SBRT to primary tumor, nephrectomy 4 weeks later. Serial blood draws occurred at baseline and 2 and 4 weeks post-SBRT. The patient's renal cell carcinoma had clear cell pathology. Data came from immunoSEQ multiplex PCR; TCRdb stores just in-frame clones and leaves some out. Of about 130,000 clones in the sample, 85% to 90% were seen once. This TCR came from a woman between 70 and 85 years old with renal cell carcinoma. The source was blood, collected from a patient whose treatment included radiotherapy and nephrectomy.

The CDR3 region has the DNA TGCGCCAGCAGCCAAGAGTTTCGACAGGGCTATGAGCAGTTCTTC. The encoded protein is CASSQEFRQGYEQFF. The chain is built from TRBV4-1 and TRBJ2-1; 7 nucleotides agree with TRBD1. The CDR3 is 15 residues long. Trimming cost V 0 bases and J 8 bases; bases outside gene matches: 7. Germline loops: CDR1 MGHRA, CDR2 YSYEKL.